Sequencing of this TCR beta chain was carried out in a study of blood T cell repertoires in COVID-19. Overall study context: The samples span acute and convalescent COVID-19 from the United States, Italy and Spain. PBMCs, B-cell-depleted T cells, or T cells provided the cDNA or gDNA that made up the material.

V was clipped by 2 bases and J by 2 bases, with 10 bases between them. CDR1 is SGHTA and CDR2 is FQGNSA in the germline V gene. The CDR3 has 15 residues. Per the original data handling: Estimation of nucleated cell counts was performed using reference gene primer amplification. Some clones are missing from TCRdb's copy, which holds only in-frame ones; the method was immunoSEQ multiplex PCR. That table furnishes V, J and clone size, whereas the DNA furnished D and trimming. Here the sample spans under 50,000 clones, approximately 90% being singletons. The TCR originated in a man aged 50 to 60 with active COVID-19. The genes are TRBV7-2 and TRBJ1-3; D is unclear. Sequenced sample: peripheral blood. This CDR3 is CASSLSRMAGNTIYF. The CDR3 DNA is TGTGCCAGCAGCTTAAGCAGGATGGCTGGAAACACCATATATTTT.